Detailed here is one TCR beta chain. Antigen: not known. Researchers ran immunoSEQ v3.0 at survey level. The table came from immunoSEQ multiplex PCR; TCRdb's copy has only in-frame clones and leaves some out. This sample has about 8,600 clones, with about 73% found just once. Trimming removed 7 bases at V and 3 bases at J, with 10 bases between. CDR3 size: 14 residues. Germline V lookup: CDR1 LNHDA, CDR2 SQIVND (reference sequence). The cryopreserved samples used held 1-10 million PBMC prior to extraction of DNA. The data were taken from a study of long-term antiretroviral therapy in people with HIV. Study findings and constraints: Clonotypes expanded prior to ART showed repertoire dominance at all sampled time points. Diversity remained lower than transplant donor controls, even though it increased after ART.

The clonotype was recovered from a middle-aged man with HIV. Sample: unsorted PBMCs, taken 0.6 years before starting antiretroviral therapy. The chain combines TRBV19 with TRBJ1-6, with D uncertain. The DNA for the CDR3 is TGTGCCAGTAAAAAGGGAGGCTATAATTCACCCCTCCACTTT. Its protein is CASKKGGYNSPLHF.